This T cell receptor (beta chain) emerged from a study of blood T cells in healthy people across ages. Primers used in a second PCR of about 6 to 11 cycles were a sample-barcoded 5' primer and a J-beta primer mix. From the 5' RACE reads, TCRdb called clonotypes with MiXCR, one entry per CDR3 protein. This table has 1.5 million to 2 million distinct CDR3 sequences, around 48% appearing once. This CDR3 has 17 residues. The origin of this receptor is a woman aged 35 to 49 in good health. Sequenced: blood. J is TRBJ1-1 and V is TRBV21-1. TRBV21-1 is listed as a pseudogene. The CDR3: CASSKGRPARMNTEAFF. The DNA for the CDR3 is TGTGCCAGCAGCAAAGGGAGGCCCGCCCGAATGAACACTGAAGCTTTCTTT.